The rows below give T cell receptor beta chains drawn from one sample of a study of blood T cell repertoires in COVID-19. Only in-frame clones appear in the TCRdb table, and some are missing; sequencing was by immunoSEQ multiplex PCR. This table holds 30,000 to 45,000 clones, over 75% found once. What was sequenced was peripheral blood. Receptors were obtained from a man aged 70-80 years with active COVID-19. Both conserved end residues are trimmed from each CDR3. The D gene is left open where the match is weak.

V gene	D gene	J gene	CDR3 protein
TRBV5-8	TRBD1	TRBJ2-3	ASSVGTAYSTDTQY
TRBV19	TRBD1	TRBJ1-6	ASSGSGGSNNSPLH
TRBV19	NA	TRBJ1-1	ASTLRGTEAF
TRBV6-2/TRBV6-3	TRBD2	TRBJ2-7	ASSRGGPAGGEQY
TRBV2	TRBD2	TRBJ2-5	ASKRLAGIETQY
TRBV9	NA	TRBJ2-7	ASSVGAVVSSYEQY
TRBV5-1	TRBD1	TRBJ2-2	ASSLGGTAFSGELF
TRBV6-5	TRBD1	TRBJ2-7	ASRKGQGVLYEQY
TRBV5-1	TRBD2	TRBJ2-6	ATARGGRDTSSGANVLT
TRBV3-1/TRBV3-2	TRBD2	TRBJ2-1	ASSQERWRLAGDLIGEQF
TRBV7-3	TRBD1	TRBJ2-3	ASSAYRGQIDTQY
TRBV6-5	NA	TRBJ2-7	ASIGGEQY
TRBV28	NA	TRBJ1-2	ASSRLGGAGYT
TRBV27	NA	TRBJ2-4	ASSDFGQAKNIQY
TRBV14	NA	TRBJ2-6	ASSQPSSGANVLT
TRBV27	TRBD1	TRBJ2-7	ASSLGQGTEQY
TRBV19	NA	TRBJ1-5	ASSMGPGYNQPQH
TRBV29-1	TRBD2	TRBJ2-1	RPSHPGLAPLNSYNEQF
TRBV7-8	TRBD2	TRBJ2-2	ASGRGTSDTGELF
TRBV7-6	TRBD2	TRBJ2-1	ASSLVVSGGEQF
TRBV2	NA	TRBJ1-6	ATRQGNYSPLH
TRBV2	TRBD1	TRBJ1-5	ASSRQGQQPQH
TRBV7-2	NA	TRBJ1-2	ASSFYRDGHGYT
TRBV28	NA	TRBJ1-3	ASSLGGLSGNTIY
TRBV18	NA	TRBJ2-5	ASSPRGSVTAKETQY
TRBV12-3/TRBV12-4	NA	TRBJ2-7	ASKLNTYEQY
TRBV7-8	NA	TRBJ2-1	ASSREGHFYNEQF
TRBV9	TRBD1	TRBJ1-1	ASSVSGQGMNTEAF
TRBV21-1	NA	TRBJ2-1	ASSPPGRQGYNEQF
TRBV24-1	TRBD1	TRBJ2-3	ATRGQSTDTQY
TRBV11-2	NA	TRBJ2-5	ASSLDPGTQY
TRBV7-9	NA	TRBJ1-6	ASSSGDGSSYNSPLH
TRBV6-6	NA	TRBJ2-3	ASSGEWAGGPDTQY
TRBV24-1	NA	TRBJ2-2	ATSDPAGNFGELF
TRBV5-4	NA	TRBJ2-2	ASSVDSVAWGGELF
TRBV5-1	TRBD2	TRBJ2-1	ASSYLVAGLNEQF
TRBV28	TRBD1	TRBJ1-6	ASRGQSSYNSPLH
TRBV28	NA	TRBJ1-1	ASSFAGSMNTEAF
TRBV4-3	TRBD1	TRBJ1-6	ASSQPTTGTGPYSPLH
TRBV18	NA	TRBJ1-1	ASSADRKNTEAF
TRBV29-1	NA	TRBJ1-1	SVEDATWGRNTEAF
TRBV7-2	TRBD2	TRBJ2-3	ASSLLSGGPGTDTQY
TRBV5-6	NA	TRBJ2-3	ASSWSETQY
TRBV7-9	NA	TRBJ1-1	ASSPGFTEAF
TRBV19	NA	TRBJ1-5	ASSIGRYSNQPQH
TRBV6-1	NA	TRBJ1-6	ASSAQGPGRSYNSPLH
TRBV7-7	NA	TRBJ2-5	ASSTNLPSRGVSHRETQY